This record concerns one T cell receptor (beta chain) sequence. Its antigen is not identified. The CDR3 is 16 amino acids. V lost 2 bases, J lost 6 bases, and 17 bases lay in between. The TCR beta libraries were generated through quantitative 5'-RACE incorporating molecular barcodes. TCRdb called the 5' RACE reads again in MiXCR, with one record for every CDR3 protein. Here the sample spans 150,000 or so distinct CDR3 sequences, around 19% being singletons. The source of the sample is a study of CD8 T cells in ankylosing spondylitis. General study results and limits: Prior work had noted some motif variants in reactive arthritis blood and synovial fluid. Apparently characteristic of ankylosing spondylitis blood was a TCR beta motif (about 8 highly homologous variants). Matched ankylosing spondylitis synovial fluid reportedly contained a significantly enriched population of disease-linked clones.

What was sequenced was blood, either unsorted or a sorted T cell fraction (not recorded which). The rearrangement uses TRBV12-3 or TRBV12-4 and TRBJ1-5, with a tentative D call TRBD1 (5 bases). This clonotype was obtained from a male donor with ankylosing spondylitis or in good health (not recorded which). The CDR3 loop reads CASSLRLAGRTQPQHF. CDR3 coding DNA: TGTGCCAGCAGTTTAAGGTTGGCAGGGCGGACTCAGCCCCAGCATTTT.